The 8 T cell receptor beta chains given below trace back to one sample, sequenced in a study of CD8 T cells in Susac syndrome. Random hexamers were used to reverse transcribe an amount of about 0.5 to 1 ug RNA. TCRdb ran MiXCR on the immunoSEQ multiplex PCR reads and lists one entry per CDR3 protein. The sample has some 140,000 distinct CDR3 sequences; around 93% are singletons. The sample consisted of CD8+ T cells from PBMCs. These receptors originate from a human donor with Susac syndrome.

V and J are TRBV20-1 and TRBJ1-2; D is possibly TRBD1 (5 bases). V was shortened by 3 bases and J by 6 bases, with 11 bases between the two germline ends. CDR1 and CDR2 from the germline V gene are DFQATT and SNEGSKA (reference sequence). The CDR3 totals 12 residues. The CDR3 DNA is TGCAGTGCTAGCGGGGGGAGTAATGGCTACACCTTC. Translated: CSASGGSNGYTF.

V gene TRBV29-1 combines with J gene TRBJ2-6; D is possibly TRBD1 (5 bases). V lost 1 base and J lost 7, with 17 bases in between. The CDR3 is 16 residues long. Germline CDR1 SQVTM, CDR2 ANQGSEA. CDR3 sequence reads: CSVEVQGINGANVLTF. CDR3 sequence (DNA): TGCAGCGTTGAAGTCCAGGGCATCAATGGAGCCAACGTCCTGACTTTC.

V gene TRBV29-1 combines with J gene TRBJ2-7; D is unclear. CDR3 length: 12 amino acids. The germline gives CDR1 SQVTM, CDR2 ANQGSEA. Deletions cut 6 bases from V and 5 bases from J, with 14 bases between. The CDR3 nucleotides read TGCAGCGTGAGCCAAGTCCCGGACGAGCAGTACTTC. Translation gives CSVSQVPDEQYF.

The chain carries TRBV7-9 and TRBJ2-2, with D unclear. The V end was cut by 2 bases, the J end by 7 bases, with 5 bases between. The V gene's germline CDR1 is SEHNR and CDR2 FQNEAQ (reference sequence). This CDR3 is built from 12 residues. CDR3 sequence reads: CASSLSVGELFF. The CDR3 region has the DNA TGTGCCAGCAGCTTAAGTGTCGGGGAGCTGTTTTTT.

This clonotype was detected only once. The chain recombines TRBV20-1 with TRBJ2-1; no reliable D call. The CDR3 is made up of 13 amino acids. Looked up from germline, CDR1 is DFQATT and CDR2 is SNEGSKA (reference sequence). V was cut by 0 bases and J by 7 bases, with 10 bases left in between. The CDR3 region is CSARDIGRNEQFF. The CDR3, as DNA: TGCAGTGCTAGAGATATCGGACGAAATGAGCAGTTCTTC.

The V gene is TRBV6-6, the J gene TRBJ2-5; possible D gene TRBD2, 6 bases. Germline values: CDR1 MNHNY, CDR2 SVGAGI (reference sequence). The V end lost 6 bases, the J end lost 1 base, and 12 bases lay between the germline ends. The CDR3 is 14 amino acids. CDR3 in amino acids: CASRRIGSQETQYF. Written as DNA, the CDR3 is TGTGCCAGCAGGCGAATCGGGAGCCAAGAGACCCAGTACTTC.

This rearrangement joins TRBV29-1 to TRBJ1-1; D might be TRBD1 (6 bases). The V and J ends lost 4 bases and 6 bases respectively, with 15 bases between them. The CDR3 has 13 residues. Germline V gene data show CDR1 as SQVTM and CDR2 as ANQGSEA. CDR3 region: CSVGFRGAAEAFF. The CDR3 region has the DNA TGCAGCGTTGGTTTTAGGGGGGCCGCTGAAGCTTTCTTT.

The chain uses TRBV2 and TRBJ2-7; 9 bases line up with TRBD1. The CDR3 sequence is 15 residues long. Germline V CDR1 and CDR2: SNHLY, FYNNEI. V shed 3 bases and J 2 bases; nucleotides not matched to a gene: 5. The CDR3 loop reads CASSEGTGTPYEQYF. In DNA, the CDR3 is TGTGCCAGCAGTGAGGGGACAGGGACCCCCTACGAGCAGTACTTC.